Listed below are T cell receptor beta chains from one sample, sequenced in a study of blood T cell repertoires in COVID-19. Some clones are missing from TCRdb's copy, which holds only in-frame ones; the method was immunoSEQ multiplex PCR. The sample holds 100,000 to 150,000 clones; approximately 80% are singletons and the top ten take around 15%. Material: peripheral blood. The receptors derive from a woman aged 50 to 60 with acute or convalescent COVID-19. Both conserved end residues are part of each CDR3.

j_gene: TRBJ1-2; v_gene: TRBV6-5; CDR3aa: CASSYFQVGDYGYTF
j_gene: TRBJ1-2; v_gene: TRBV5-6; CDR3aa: CASSFLPADSLNYGYTF
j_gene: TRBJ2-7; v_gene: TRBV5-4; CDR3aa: CASSLRGGGEQYF
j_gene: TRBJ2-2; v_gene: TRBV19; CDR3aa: CASSISRGAGELFF
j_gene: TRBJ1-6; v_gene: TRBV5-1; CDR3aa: CASSSGTEGSPLHF
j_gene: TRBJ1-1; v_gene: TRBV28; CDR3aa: CASSLGGKAGNTEAFF
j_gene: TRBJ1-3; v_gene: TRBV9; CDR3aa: CASSVGGSAYSGNTIYF
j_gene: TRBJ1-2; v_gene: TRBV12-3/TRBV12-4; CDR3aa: CASSLAGGYTF
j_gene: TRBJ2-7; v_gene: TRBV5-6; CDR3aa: CASSVGQNLYEQYF
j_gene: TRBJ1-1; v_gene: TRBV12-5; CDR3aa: CASGLSGLGNTEAFF
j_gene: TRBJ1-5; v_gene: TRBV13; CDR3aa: CASSLGLGNQPQHF
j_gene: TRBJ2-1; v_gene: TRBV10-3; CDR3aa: CATLAGGFNEQFF
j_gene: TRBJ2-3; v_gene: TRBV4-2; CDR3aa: CASSAGGSTDTQYF
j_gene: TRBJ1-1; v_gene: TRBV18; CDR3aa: CASSPLPTGNTEAFF
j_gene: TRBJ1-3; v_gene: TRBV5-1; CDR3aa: CASSSELQGSAGNTIYF
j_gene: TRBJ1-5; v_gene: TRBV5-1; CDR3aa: CASSLAGDQPQHF
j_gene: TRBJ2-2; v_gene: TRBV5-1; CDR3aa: CASSLDGSNTGELFF
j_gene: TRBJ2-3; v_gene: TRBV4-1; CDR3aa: CASSQDDSGGASSTDTQYF
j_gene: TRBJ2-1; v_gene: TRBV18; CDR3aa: CASSPSYNEQFF
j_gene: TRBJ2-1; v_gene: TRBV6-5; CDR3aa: CASSYITGNEQFF
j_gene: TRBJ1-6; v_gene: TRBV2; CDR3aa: CATSIGGGQGSSPLHF